The clone carrying this T cell receptor beta chain occurred many times. Antigen specificity is unknown. Each CDR3 protein gets one entry after TCRdb re-called the RT-PCR reads with MiXCR. The sample consists of around 470,000 distinct CDR3 sequences, less than 7.5% of them appearing once. This entry comes from a study of response to subunit inactivated influenza vaccine. Study-wide findings and caveats: T cells newly recruited by each seasonal influenza vaccination are few, the authors suggested.

The CDR3 is 15 residues long. Germline CDR1 MNHNS, CDR2 SASEGT. The V end lost 1 base, the J end lost 1 base, and 10 bases lay between the germline ends. V usage is TRBV6-1 and J usage is TRBJ2-5; D not resolved. The TCR was taken from a man aged 50 to 69 who received an inactivated influenza vaccine. The source was PBMCs from blood, collected roughly 24 months after vaccination. The CDR3 protein is CASSEDARAQETQYF. DNA for the CDR3: TGTGCCAGCAGTGAAGATGCTAGGGCCCAAGAGACCCAGTACTTC.